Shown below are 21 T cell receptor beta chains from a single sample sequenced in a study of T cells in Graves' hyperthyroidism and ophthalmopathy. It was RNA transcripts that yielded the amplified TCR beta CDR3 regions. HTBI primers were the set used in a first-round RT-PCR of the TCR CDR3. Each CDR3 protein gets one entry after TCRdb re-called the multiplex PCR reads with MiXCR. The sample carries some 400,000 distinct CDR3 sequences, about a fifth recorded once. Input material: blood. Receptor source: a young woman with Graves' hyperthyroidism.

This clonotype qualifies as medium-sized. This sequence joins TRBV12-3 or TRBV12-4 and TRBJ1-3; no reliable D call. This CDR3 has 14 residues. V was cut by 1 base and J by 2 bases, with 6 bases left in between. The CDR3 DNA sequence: TGTGCCAGCAGTTTAGGAGTGACTGGAAACACCATATATTTT. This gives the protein CASSLGVTGNTIYF.

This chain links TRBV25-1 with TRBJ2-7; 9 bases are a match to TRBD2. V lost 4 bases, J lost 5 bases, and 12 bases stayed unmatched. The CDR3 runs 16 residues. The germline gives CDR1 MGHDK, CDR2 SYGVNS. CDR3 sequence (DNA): TGTGCCAGCAGTGCTCCCAGGGCGGGAGGGCTCCACGAGCAGTACTTC. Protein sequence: CASSAPRAGGLHEQYF.

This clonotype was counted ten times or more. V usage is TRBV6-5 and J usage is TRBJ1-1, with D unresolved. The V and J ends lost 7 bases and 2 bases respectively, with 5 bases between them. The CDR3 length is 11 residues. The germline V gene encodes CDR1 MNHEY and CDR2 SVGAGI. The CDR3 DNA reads TGTGCCAGCAACCTTAACACTGAAGCTTTCTTT. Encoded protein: CASNLNTEAFF.

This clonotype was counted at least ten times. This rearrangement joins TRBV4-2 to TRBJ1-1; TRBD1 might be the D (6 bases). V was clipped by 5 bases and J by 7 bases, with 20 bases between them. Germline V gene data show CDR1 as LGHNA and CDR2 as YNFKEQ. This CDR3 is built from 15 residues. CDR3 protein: CASSERGGYRFEAFF. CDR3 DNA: TGTGCCAGCAGCGAGAGAGGGGGGTATCGATTTGAAGCTTTCTTT.

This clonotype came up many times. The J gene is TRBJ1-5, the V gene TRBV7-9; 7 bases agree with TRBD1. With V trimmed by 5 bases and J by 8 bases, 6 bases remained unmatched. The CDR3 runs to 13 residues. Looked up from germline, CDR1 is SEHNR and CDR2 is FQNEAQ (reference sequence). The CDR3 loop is CASSRTGAEPQHF. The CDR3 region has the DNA TGTGCCAGCAGCCGGACAGGAGCTGAGCCCCAGCATTTT.

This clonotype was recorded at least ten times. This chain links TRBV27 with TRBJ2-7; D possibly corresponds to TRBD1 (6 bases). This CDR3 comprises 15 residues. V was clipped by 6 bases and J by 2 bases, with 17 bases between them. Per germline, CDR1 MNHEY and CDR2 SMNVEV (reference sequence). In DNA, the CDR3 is TGTGCCAGCAGGGACCTTGGGACATCTACCTACGAGCAGTACTTC. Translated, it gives CASRDLGTSTYEQYF.

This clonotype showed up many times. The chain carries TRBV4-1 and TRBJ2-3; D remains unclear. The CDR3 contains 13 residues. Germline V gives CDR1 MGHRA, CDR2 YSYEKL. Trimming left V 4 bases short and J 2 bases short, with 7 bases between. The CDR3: CASSPLTTDTQYF. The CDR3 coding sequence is TGCGCCAGCAGCCCCCTAACCACAGATACGCAGTATTTT.

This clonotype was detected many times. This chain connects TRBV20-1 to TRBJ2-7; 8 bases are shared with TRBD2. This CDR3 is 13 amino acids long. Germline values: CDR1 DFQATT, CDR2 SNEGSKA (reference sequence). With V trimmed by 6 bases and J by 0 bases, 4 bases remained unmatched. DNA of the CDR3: TGCAGTGCCGAAGCGGGGGTCTCCTACGAGCAGTACTTC. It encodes CSAEAGVSYEQYF.

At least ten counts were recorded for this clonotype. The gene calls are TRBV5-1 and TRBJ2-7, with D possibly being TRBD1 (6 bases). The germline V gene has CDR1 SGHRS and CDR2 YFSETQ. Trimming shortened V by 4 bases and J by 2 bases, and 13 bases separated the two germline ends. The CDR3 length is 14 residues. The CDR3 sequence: CASSHRDRTYEQYF. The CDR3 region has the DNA TGCGCCAGCAGCCACAGGGACCGGACCTACGAGCAGTACTTC. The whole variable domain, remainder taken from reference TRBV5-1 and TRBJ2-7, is KAGVTQTPRYLIKTRGQQVTLSCSPISGHRSVSWYQQTPGQGLQFLFEYFSETQRNKGNFPGRFSGRQFSNSRSEMNVSTLELGDSALYLCASSHRDRTYEQYFGPGTRLTVT.

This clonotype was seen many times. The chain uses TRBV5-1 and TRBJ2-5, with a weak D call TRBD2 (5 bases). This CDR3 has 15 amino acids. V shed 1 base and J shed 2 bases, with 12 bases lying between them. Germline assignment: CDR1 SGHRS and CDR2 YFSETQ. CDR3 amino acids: CASSLLAQRQETQYF. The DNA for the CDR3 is TGCGCCAGCAGCTTGCTAGCCCAACGGCAAGAGACCCAGTACTTC.

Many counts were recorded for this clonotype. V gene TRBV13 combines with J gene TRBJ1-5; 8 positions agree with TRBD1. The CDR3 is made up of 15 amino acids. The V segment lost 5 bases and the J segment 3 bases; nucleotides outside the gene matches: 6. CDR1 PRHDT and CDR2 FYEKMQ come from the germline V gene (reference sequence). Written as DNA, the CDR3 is TGTGCCAGCAGCCTCGGACAGGGCGTCAATCAGCCCCAGCATTTT. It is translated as CASSLGQGVNQPQHF.

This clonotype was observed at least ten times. CDR3 nucleotide sequence: TGTGCCAGCACCCGGCTAGCGGGGGCAGGGGAGACCCAGTACTTC. Translating gives CASTRLAGAGETQYF. This rearrangement joins TRBV2 to TRBJ2-5; 10 positions match TRBD2. V shed 7 bases, J shed 5 bases, and the junction held 10 bases outside the gene matches. This CDR3 is built from 15 residues. From germline, CDR1 is SNHLY and CDR2 FYNNEI.

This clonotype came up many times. The CDR3 nucleotides read TGCAGTGCCGTGGGCACTGAAGCTTTCTTT. Its translation is CSAVGTEAFF. V gene TRBV20-1 combines with J gene TRBJ1-1; D call uncertain. This CDR3 has 10 amino acids. The ends were cut back, 6 bases at V and 4 bases at J, with 6 bases in the middle. Germline loops: CDR1 DFQATT, CDR2 SNEGSKA (reference sequence).

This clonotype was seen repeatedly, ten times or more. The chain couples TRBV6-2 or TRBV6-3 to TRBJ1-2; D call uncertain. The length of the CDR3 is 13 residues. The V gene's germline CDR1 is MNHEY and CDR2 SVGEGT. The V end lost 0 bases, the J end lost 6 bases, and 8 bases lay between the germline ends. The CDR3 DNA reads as TGTGCCAGCAGTTACTCCGAAAAGAATGGCTACACCTTC. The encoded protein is CASSYSEKNGYTF.

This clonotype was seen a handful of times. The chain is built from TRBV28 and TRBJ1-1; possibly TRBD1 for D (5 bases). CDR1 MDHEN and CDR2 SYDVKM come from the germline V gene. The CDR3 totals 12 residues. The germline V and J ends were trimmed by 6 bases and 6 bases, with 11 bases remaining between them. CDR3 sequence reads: CASSPGFAEAFF. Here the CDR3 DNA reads TGTGCCAGCAGCCCAGGGTTTGCTGAAGCTTTCTTT.

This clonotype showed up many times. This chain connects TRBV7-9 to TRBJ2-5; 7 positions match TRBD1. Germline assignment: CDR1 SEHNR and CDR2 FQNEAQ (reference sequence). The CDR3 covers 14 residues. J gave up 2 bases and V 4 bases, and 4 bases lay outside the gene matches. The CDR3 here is CASSYQTGQETQYF. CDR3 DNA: TGTGCCAGCAGCTACCAGACAGGGCAAGAGACCCAGTACTTC.

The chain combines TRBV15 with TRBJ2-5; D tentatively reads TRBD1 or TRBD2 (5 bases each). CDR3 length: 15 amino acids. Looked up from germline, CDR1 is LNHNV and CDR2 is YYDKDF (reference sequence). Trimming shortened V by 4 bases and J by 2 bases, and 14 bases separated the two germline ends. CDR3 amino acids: CATSIGTELQETQYF. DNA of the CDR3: TGTGCCACCAGCATTGGGACCGAACTACAAGAGACCCAGTACTTC.

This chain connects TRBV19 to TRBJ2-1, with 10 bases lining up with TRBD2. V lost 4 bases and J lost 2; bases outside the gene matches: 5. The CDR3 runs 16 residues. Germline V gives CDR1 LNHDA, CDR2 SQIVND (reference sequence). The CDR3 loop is CASSTLAGGTYNEQFF. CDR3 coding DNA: TGTGCCAGTAGTACCTTAGCGGGGGGTACCTACAATGAGCAGTTCTTC.

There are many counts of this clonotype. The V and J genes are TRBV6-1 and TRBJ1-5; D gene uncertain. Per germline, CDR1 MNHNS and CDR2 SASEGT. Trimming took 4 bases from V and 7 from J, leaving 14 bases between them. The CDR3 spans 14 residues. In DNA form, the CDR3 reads TGTGCCAGCAGTGCCCGAAAGGCCGGCCAGCCCCAGCATTTT. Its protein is CASSARKAGQPQHF.

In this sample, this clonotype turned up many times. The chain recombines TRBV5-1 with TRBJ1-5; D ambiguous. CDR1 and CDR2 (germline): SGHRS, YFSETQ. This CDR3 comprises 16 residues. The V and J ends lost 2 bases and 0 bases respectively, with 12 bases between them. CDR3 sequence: CASSLGGQYSNQPQHF. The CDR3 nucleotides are TGCGCCAGCAGCTTAGGAGGCCAGTATAGCAATCAGCCCCAGCATTTT.

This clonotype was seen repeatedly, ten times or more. The DNA for the CDR3 is TGTGCCAGCAGTTACTCTGCTCCCGGCAGGGCCTTGAACACTGAAGCTTTCTTT. Its translation is CASSYSAPGRALNTEAFF. The chain employs TRBV6-2 or TRBV6-3 and TRBJ1-1, with D tentatively TRBD1 (5 bases). V was trimmed by 0 bases and J by 0 bases, leaving 17 bases between them. The CDR3 length is 18 residues. Germline V gene lookup returns CDR1 MNHEY and CDR2 SVGEGT.